This TCR beta chain was identified during a study of T cells in Graves' hyperthyroidism and ophthalmopathy. Clinical symptoms, serum thyroxine, TRAb, thyroid ultrasound and orbital computed tomography established diagnosis. Amplification yielded TCR beta CDR3 regions, with RNA transcripts as the source. The TCR CDR3 first-round RT-PCR relied on the HTBI primer set. TCRdb redid the calling of the multiplex PCR reads with MiXCR, one entry per CDR3 protein. The table has 500,000 to 800,000 distinct CDR3 sequences, about 45% seen once; the top ten hold 7% to 7.5%. CDR3 length equals 12 residues. The germline gives CDR1 ENHRY, CDR2 SYGVKD.

The clonotype comes from an adult man with Graves' disease, either hyperthyroidism or ophthalmopathy (not recorded which). This chain joins TRBV10-3 and TRBJ1-5; TRBD1 matches 8 bases. The sequencing sample was made of peripheral blood or thyroid tissue (not recorded which). The CDR3 loop reads CADREGNQPQHF. CDR3 nucleotides: TGTGCGGACAGGGAGGGGAATCAGCCCCAGCATTTT.